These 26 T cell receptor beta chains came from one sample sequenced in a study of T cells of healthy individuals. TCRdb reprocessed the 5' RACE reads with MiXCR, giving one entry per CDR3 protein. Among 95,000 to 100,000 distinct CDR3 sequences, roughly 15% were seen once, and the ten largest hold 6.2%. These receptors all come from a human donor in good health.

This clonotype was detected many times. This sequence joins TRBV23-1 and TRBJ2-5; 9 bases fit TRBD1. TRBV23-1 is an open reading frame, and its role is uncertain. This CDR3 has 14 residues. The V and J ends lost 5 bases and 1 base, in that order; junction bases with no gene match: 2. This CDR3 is CASSSDRGQETQYF. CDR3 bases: TGCGCCAGCAGTTCGGACAGGGGCCAAGAGACCCAGTACTTC.

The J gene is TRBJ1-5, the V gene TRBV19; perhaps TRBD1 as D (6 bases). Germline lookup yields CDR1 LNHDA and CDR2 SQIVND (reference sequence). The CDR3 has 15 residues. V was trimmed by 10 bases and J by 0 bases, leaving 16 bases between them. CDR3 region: CATTLGDISNQPQHF. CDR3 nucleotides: TGTGCCACTACCTTGGGGGACATTAGCAATCAGCCCCAGCATTTT.

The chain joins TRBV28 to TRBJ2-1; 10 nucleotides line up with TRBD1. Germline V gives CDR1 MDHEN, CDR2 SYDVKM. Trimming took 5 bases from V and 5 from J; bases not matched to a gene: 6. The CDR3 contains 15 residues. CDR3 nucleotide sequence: TGTGCCAGCAGTCCTCCGGGACAGGGGAACAATGAGCAGTTCTTC. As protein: CASSPPGQGNNEQFF.

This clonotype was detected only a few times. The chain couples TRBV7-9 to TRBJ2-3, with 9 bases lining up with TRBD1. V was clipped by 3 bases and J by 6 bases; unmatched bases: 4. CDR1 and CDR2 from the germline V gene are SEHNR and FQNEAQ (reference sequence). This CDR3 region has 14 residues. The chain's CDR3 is CASSFGGTGDTQYF. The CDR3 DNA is TGTGCCAGCAGCTTTGGGGGGACAGGGGATACGCAGTATTTT.

DNA for the CDR3: TGCGCCAGCAGCTTTGGCAGGGTCTACGAGCAGTACTTC. Protein: CASSFGRVYEQYF. The chain links TRBV5-1 to TRBJ2-7, with a possible D match to TRBD1 (5 bases). Looked up from germline, CDR1 is SGHRS and CDR2 is YFSETQ. CDR3 length: 13 amino acids. V was cut by 2 bases and J by 3 bases, with 9 bases left in between.

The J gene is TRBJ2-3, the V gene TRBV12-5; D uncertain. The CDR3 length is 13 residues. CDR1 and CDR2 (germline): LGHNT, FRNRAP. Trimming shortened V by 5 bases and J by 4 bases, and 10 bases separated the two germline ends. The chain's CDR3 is CASGRHLADTQYF. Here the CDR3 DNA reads TGTGCTAGTGGTCGACACCTGGCAGATACGCAGTATTTT.

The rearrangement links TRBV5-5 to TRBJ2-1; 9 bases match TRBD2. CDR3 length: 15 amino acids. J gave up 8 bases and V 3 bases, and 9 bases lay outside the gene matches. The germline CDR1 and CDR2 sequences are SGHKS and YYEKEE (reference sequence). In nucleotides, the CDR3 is TGTGCCAGCAGCTCCTCAGCGGGGGGCGTGGATGAGCAGTTCTTC. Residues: CASSSSAGGVDEQFF.

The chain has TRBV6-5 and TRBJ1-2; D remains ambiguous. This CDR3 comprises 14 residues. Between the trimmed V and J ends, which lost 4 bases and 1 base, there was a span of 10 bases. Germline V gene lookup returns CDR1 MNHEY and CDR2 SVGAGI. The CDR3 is CASSSLTLNYGYTF. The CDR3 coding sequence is TGTGCCAGCAGTTCCCTGACGCTTAACTATGGCTACACCTTC.

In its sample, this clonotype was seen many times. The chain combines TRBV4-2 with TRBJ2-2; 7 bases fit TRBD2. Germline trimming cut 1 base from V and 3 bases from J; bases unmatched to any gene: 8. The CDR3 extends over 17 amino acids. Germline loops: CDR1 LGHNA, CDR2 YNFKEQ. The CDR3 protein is CASSQAGAGRDTGELFF. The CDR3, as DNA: TGTGCCAGCAGCCAAGCCGGAGCGGGGAGGGACACCGGGGAGCTGTTTTTT.

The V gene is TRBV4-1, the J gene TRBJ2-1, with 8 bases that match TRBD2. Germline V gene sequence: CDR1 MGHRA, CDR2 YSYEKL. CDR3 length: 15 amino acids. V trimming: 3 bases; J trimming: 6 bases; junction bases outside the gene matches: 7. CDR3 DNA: TGCGCCAGCAGCCACATCGGGGGGGGCCCCAATGAGCAGTTCTTC. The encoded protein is CASSHIGGGPNEQFF.

The CDR3 nucleotides are TGTGCCATCAGTGGTGGTTACGAGCAGTACTTC. Protein sequence: CAISGGYEQYF. The genes are TRBV10-3 and TRBJ2-7; D remains ambiguous. The CDR3 is 11 amino acids. V lost 4 bases, J lost 4 bases, and 5 bases lay in between. The V gene's germline CDR1 is ENHRY and CDR2 SYGVKD.

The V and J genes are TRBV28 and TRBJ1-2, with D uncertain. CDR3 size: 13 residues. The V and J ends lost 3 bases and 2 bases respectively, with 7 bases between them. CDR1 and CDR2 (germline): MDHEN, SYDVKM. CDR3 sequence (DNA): TGTGCCAGCAGTTTGGCGGCGAACTATGGCTACACCTTC. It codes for CASSLAANYGYTF.

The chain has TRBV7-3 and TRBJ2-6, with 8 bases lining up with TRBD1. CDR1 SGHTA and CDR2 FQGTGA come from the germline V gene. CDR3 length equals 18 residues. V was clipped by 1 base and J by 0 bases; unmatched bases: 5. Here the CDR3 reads CASSLMAGGNSGANVLTF. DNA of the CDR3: TGTGCCAGCAGCTTAATGGCAGGGGGCAACTCTGGGGCCAACGTCCTGACTTTC.

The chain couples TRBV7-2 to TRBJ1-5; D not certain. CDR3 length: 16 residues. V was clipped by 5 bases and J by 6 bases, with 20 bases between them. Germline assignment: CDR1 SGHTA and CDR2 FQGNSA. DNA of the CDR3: TGTGCCAGCAGCCCCGGCTCGGGGAGCGGTATTCAGCCCCAGCATTTT. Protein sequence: CASSPGSGSGIQPQHF.

CDR3 region: CASSQDRTGRTDTQYF. The CDR3, as DNA: TGTGCCAGCAGCCAAGATAGGACAGGTCGCACAGATACGCAGTATTTT. The chain employs TRBV14 and TRBJ2-3, with 7 bases identical to TRBD1. The germline CDR1 and CDR2 sequences are SGHDN and FVKESK. The V and J ends lost 0 bases and 1 base, in that order; junction bases with no gene match: 4. This CDR3 spans 16 amino acids. Combining the CDR3 with reference TRBV14 and TRBJ2-3 gives the whole variable domain EAGVTQFPSHSVIEKGQTVTLRCDPISGHDNLYWYRRVMGKEIKFLLHFVKESKQDESGMPNNRFLAERTGGTYSTLKVQPAELEDSGVYFCASSQDRTGRTDTQYFGPGTRLTVL.

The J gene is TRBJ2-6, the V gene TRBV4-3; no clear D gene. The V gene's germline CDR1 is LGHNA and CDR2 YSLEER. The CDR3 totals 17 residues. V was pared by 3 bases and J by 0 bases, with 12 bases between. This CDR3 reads CASSHRLISSGANVLTF. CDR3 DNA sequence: TGCGCCAGCAGCCACCGCCTTATTAGCTCTGGGGCCAACGTCCTGACTTTC.

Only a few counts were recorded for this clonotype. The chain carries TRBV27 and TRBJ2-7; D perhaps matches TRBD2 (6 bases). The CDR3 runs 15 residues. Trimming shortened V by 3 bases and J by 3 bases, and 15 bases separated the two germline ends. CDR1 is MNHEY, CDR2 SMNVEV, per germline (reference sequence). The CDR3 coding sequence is TGTGCCAGCAGTTTGGGACGGGGGTTTAGCTACGAGCAGTACTTC. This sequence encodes CASSLGRGFSYEQYF.

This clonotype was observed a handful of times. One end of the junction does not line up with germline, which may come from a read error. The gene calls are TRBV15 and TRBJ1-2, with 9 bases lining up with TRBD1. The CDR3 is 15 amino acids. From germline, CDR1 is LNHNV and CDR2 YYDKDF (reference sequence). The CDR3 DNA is TGTGCCACCAGCAGAGGGAGTGGGACAGGGCAGGCCTACAACTTC. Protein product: CATSRGSGTGQAYNF.

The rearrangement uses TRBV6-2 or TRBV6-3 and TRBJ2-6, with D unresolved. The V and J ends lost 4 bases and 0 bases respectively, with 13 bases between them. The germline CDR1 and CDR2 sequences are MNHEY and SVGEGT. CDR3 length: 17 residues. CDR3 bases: TGTGCCAGCAGTTCTAACACGTACCTCTCTGGGGCCAACGTCCTGACTTTC. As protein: CASSSNTYLSGANVLTF.

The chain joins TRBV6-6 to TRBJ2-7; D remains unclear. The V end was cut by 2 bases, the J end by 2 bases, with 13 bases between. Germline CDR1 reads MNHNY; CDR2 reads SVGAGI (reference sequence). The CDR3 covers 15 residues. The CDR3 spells CASSYGPESPYEQYF. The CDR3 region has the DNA TGTGCCAGCAGTTACGGGCCAGAGTCTCCCTACGAGCAGTACTTC.

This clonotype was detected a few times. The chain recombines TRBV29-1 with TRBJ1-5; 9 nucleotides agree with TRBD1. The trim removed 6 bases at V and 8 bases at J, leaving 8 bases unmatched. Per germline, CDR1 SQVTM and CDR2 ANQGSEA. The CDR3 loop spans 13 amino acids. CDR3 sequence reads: CSVAGTGQEPQHF. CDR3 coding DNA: TGCAGCGTCGCCGGGACAGGGCAAGAGCCCCAGCATTTT.

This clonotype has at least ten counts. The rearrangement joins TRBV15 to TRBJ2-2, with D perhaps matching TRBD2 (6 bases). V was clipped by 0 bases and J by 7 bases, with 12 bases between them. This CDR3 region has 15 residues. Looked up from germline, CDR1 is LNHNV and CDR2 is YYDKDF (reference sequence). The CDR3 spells CATSRDDRGGGELFF. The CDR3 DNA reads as TGTGCCACCAGCAGAGATGATAGGGGAGGCGGGGAGCTGTTTTTT.

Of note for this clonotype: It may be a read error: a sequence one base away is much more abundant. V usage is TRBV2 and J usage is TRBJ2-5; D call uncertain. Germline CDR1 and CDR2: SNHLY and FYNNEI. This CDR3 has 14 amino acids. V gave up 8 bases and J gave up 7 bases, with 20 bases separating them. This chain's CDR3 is CASGTPLDRWTQYF. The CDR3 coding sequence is TGTGCCAGCGGTACCCCATTAGACCGCTGGACCCAGTACTTC. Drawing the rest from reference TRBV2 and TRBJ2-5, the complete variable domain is EPEVTQTPSHQVTQMGQEVILRCVPISNHLYFYWYRQILGQKVEFLVSFYNNEISEKSEIFDDQFSVERPDGSNFTLKIRSTKLEDSAMYFCASGTPLDRWTQYFGPGTRLLVL.

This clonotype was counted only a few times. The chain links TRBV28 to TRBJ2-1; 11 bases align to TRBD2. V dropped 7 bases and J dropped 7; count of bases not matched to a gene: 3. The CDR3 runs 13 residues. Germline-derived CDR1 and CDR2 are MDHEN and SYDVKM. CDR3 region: CASTSGRRNEQFF. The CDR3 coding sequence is TGTGCCAGCACTAGCGGGAGGAGGAATGAGCAGTTCTTC.

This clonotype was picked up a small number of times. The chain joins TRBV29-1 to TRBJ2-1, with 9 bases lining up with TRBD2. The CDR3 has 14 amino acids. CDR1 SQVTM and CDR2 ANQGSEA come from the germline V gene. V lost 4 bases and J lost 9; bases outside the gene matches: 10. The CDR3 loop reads CSVVSSGVMGEQFF. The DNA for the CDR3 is TGCAGCGTTGTCTCTAGCGGGGTCATGGGTGAGCAGTTCTTC.

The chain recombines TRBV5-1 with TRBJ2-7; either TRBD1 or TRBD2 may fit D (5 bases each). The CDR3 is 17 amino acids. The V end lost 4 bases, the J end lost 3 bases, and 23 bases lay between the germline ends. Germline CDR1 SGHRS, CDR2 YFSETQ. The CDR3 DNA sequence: TGCGCCAGCAGCCCCGGTTCCTCACTTAGGGACCGCTACGAGCAGTACTTC. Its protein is CASSPGSSLRDRYEQYF.